This T cell receptor (beta chain) was sequenced for a study of preoperative IRX-2 immunotherapy in early breast cancer. This CDR3 comprises 15 residues. V lost 1 base, J lost 0 bases, and 0 bases stayed unmatched. CDR1 LNHNV and CDR2 YYDKDF come from the germline V gene (reference sequence). Stated treatment: preoperative locoregional IRX-2 cytokine immunotherapy. This phase Ib study tested locoregional IRX-2 cytokine immunotherapy given before surgery. Data came from immunoSEQ multiplex PCR; TCRdb stores just in-frame clones and leaves some out. The table lists roughly 2,700 clones, around four fifths of them singletons, with roughly 12% in the top ten.

The clonotype originates from a human donor with breast cancer. The starting material was tumor tissue, obtained after IRX-2 immunotherapy. This chain links TRBV15 with TRBJ2-1; TRBD2 aligns across 7 bases. CDR3 sequence (DNA): TGTGCCACCAGCAGAGCGGGGGGCTCCTACAATGAGCAGTTCTTC. Protein product: CATSRAGGSYNEQFF.